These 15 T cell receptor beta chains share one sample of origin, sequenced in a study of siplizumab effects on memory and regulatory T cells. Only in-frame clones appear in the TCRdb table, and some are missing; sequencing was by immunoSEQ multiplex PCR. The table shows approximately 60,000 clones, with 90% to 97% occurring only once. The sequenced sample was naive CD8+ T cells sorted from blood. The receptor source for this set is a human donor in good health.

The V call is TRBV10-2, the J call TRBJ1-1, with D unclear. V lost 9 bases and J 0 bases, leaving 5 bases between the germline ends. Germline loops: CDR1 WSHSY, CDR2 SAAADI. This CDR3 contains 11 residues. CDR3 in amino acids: CASGLNTEAFF. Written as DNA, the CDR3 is TGCGCCAGTGGCTTGAACACTGAAGCTTTCTTT.

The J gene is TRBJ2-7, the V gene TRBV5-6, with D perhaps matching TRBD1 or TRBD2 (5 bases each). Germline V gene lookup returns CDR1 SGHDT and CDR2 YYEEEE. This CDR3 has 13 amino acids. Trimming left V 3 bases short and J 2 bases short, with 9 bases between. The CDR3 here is CASSWGTTYEQYF. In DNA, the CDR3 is TGTGCCAGCAGCTGGGGGACCACCTACGAGCAGTACTTC. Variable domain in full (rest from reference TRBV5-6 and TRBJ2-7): DAGVTQSPTHLIKTRGQQVTLRCSPKSGHDTVSWYQQALGQGPQFIFQYYEEEERQRGNFPDRFSGHQFPNYSSELNVNALLLGDSALYLCASSWGTTYEQYFGPGTRLTVT.

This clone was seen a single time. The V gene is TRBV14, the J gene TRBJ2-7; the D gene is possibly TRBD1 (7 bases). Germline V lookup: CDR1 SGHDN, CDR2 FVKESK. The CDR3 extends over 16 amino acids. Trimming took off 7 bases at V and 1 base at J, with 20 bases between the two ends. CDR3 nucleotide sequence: TGTGCCAGCACCCCGACAGGGACTCATCCGTCCTACGAGCAGTACTTC. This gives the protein CASTPTGTHPSYEQYF.

CDR3 coding DNA: TGTGCCTGCCCCGGGGGGGCCACCTACAATGAGCAGTTCTTC. As protein: CACPGGATYNEQFF. The chain links TRBV30 to TRBJ2-1, with TRBD2 matching over 8 bases. The CDR3 is made up of 14 amino acids. V was pared by 6 bases and J by 2 bases, with 6 bases of the junction left unmatched. Per germline, CDR1 GTSNPN and CDR2 SVGIG (reference sequence).

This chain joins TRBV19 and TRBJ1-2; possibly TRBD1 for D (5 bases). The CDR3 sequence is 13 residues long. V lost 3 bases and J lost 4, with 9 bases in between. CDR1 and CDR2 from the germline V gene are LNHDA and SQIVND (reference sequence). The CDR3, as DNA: TGTGCCAGTAGTATCGGGGGGGTCTATGGCTACACCTTC. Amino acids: CASSIGGVYGYTF.

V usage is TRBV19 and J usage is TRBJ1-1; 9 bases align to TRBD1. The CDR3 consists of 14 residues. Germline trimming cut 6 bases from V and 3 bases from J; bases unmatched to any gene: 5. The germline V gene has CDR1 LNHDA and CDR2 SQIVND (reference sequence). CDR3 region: CASSPGQGYTEAFF. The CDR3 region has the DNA TGTGCCAGTAGCCCGGGACAGGGATACACTGAAGCTTTCTTT.

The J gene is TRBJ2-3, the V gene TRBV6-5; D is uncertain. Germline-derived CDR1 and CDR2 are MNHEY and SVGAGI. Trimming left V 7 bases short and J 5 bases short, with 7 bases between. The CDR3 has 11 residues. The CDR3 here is CASIFGDTQYF. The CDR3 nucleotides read TGTGCCAGCATCTTCGGAGATACGCAGTATTTT.

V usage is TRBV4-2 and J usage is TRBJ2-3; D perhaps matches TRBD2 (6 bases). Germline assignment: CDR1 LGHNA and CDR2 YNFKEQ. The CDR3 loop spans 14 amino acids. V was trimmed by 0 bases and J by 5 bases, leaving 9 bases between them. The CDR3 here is CASSQDREEDTQYF. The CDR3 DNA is TGTGCCAGCAGCCAAGACAGGGAGGAAGATACGCAGTATTTT.

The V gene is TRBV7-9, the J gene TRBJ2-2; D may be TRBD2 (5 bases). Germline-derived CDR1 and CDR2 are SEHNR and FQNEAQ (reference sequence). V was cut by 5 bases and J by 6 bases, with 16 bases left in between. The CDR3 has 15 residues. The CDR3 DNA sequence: TGTGCCAGCAGCATGGACGGGAACGTACCCGGGGAGCTGTTTTTT. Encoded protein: CASSMDGNVPGELFF.

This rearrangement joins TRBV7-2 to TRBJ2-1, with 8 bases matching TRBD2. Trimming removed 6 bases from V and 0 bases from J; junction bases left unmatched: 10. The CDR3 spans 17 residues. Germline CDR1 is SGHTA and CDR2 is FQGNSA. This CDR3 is CASRTSGAFSSYNEQFF. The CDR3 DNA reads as TGTGCCAGCAGAACTAGCGGCGCTTTTAGCTCCTACAATGAGCAGTTCTTC. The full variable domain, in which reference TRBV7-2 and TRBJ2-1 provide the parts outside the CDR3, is GAGVSQSPSNKVTEKGKDVELRCDPISGHTALYWYRQSLGQGLEFLIYFQGNSAPDKSGLPSDRFSAERTGGSVSTLTIQRTQQEDSAVYLCASRTSGAFSSYNEQFFGPGTRLTVL.

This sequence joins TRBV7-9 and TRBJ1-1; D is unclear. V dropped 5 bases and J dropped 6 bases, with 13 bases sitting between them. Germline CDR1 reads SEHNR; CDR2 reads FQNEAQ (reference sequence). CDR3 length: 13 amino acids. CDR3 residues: CASSPSPSAEAFF. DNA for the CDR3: TGTGCCAGCAGCCCAAGCCCCTCTGCTGAAGCTTTCTTT.

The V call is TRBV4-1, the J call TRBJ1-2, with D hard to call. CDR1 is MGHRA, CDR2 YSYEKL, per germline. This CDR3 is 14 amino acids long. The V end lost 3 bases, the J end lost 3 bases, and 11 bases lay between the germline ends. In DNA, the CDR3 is TGCGCCAGCAGCCAGCGGGCCACCGACTATGGCTACACCTTC. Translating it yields CASSQRATDYGYTF.

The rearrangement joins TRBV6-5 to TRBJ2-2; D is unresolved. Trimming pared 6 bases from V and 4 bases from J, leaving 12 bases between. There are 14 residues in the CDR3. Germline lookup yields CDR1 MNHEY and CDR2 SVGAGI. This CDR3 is CASSSVGGTGELFF. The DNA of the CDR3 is TGTGCCAGCAGCTCCGTCGGTGGCACCGGGGAGCTGTTTTTT.

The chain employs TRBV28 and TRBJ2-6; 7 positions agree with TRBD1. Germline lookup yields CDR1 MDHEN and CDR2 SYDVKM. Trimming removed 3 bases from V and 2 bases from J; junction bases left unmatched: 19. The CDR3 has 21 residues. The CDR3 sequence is CASSFSRYGTDFSPGANVLTF. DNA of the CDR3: TGTGCCAGCAGTTTCTCCCGTTACGGGACAGATTTTTCCCCTGGGGCCAACGTCCTGACTTTC.

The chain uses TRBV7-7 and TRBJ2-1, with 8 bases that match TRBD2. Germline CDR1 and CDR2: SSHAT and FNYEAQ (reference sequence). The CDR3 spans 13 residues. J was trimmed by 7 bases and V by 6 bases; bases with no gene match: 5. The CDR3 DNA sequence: TGTGCCAGCAGTGCCGGGGGGGTAAATGAGCAGTTCTTC. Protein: CASSAGGVNEQFF.